The entry below describes one T cell receptor (beta chain). The data derive from a study of T cell changes during pregnancy in multiple sclerosis. TCRdb's copy holds only in-frame clones and misses some; the assay was immunoSEQ multiplex PCR. The table shows tens of thousands of clones, with about 90% occurring only once. Germline lookup yields CDR1 SNHLY and CDR2 FYNNEI. V was cut by 4 bases and J by 4 bases, with 10 bases left in between. The CDR3 is 13 residues long. The rearrangement joins TRBV2 to TRBJ1-1, with D hard to call. This TCR came from a female donor in good health, enrolled as a control in a pregnancy study. The specimen was peripheral blood, collected in the second trimester of pregnancy. This CDR3 is CASSAEVSTEAFF. CDR3 DNA: TGTGCCAGCAGTGCCGAGGTAAGCACTGAAGCTTTCTTT.